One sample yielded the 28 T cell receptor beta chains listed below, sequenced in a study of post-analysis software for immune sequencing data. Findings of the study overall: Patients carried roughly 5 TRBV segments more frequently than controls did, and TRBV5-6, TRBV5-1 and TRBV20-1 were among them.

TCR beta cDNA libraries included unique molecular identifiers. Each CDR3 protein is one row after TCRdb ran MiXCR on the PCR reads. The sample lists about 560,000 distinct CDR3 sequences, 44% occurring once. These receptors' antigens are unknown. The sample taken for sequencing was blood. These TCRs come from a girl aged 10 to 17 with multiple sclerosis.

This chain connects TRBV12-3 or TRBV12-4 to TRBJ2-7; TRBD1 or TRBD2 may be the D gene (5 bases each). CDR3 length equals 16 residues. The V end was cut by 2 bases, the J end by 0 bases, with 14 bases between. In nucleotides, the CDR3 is TGTGCCAGCAGTTTACCCCGGGACGGTAGCTCCTACGAGCAGTACTTC. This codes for CASSLPRDGSSYEQYF.

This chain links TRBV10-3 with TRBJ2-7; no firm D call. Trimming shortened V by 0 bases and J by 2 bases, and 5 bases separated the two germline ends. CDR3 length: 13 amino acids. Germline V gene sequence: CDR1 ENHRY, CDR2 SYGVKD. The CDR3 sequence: CAISESAPYEQYF. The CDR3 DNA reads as TGTGCCATCAGTGAGTCCGCTCCCTACGAGCAGTACTTC.

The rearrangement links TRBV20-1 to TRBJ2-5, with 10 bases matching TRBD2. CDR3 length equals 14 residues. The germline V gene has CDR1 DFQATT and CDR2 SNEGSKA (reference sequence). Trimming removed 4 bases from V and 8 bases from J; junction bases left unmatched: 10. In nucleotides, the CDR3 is TGCAGTGCTATACCAGCGGGAGGGCCGTATACCCAGTACTTC. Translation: CSAIPAGGPYTQYF.

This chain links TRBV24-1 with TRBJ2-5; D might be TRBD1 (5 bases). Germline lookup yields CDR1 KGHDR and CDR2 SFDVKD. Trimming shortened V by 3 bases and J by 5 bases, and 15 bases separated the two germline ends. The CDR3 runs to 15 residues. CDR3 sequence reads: CATSDPRQGWETQYF. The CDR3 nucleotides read TGTGCCACCAGTGATCCCCGGCAGGGATGGGAGACCCAGTACTTC.

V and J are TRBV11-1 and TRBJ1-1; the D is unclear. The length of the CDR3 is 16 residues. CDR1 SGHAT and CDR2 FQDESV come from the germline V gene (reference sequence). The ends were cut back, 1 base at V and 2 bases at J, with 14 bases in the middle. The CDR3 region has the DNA TGTGCCAGCAGCTTAGGTTGGAAGGAATTTAACACTGAAGCTTTCTTT. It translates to CASSLGWKEFNTEAFF.

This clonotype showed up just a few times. The CDR3 is CASRSLRDTQYF. CDR3 bases: TGTGCCAGCAGGTCCCTCAGGGATACGCAGTATTTT. The rearrangement links TRBV6-6 to TRBJ2-3; D remains ambiguous. Germline V gene lookup returns CDR1 MNHNY and CDR2 SVGAGI (reference sequence). This CDR3 spans 12 amino acids. With 6 bases removed from V and 6 bases from J, the gap between germline ends came to 10 bases.

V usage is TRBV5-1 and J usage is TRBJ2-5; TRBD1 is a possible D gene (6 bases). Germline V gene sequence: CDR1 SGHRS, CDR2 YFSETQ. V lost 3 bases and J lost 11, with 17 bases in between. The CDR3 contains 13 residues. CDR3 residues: CASSYTGTLEQYF. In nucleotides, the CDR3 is TGCGCCAGCAGCTATACCGGGACACTAGAGCAGTACTTC.

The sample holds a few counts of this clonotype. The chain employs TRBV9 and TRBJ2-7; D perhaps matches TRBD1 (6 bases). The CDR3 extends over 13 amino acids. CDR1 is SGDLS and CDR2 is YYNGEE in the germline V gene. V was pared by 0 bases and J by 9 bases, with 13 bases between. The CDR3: CASSVEDSFPQYF. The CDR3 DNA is TGTGCCAGCAGCGTAGAGGACAGTTTCCCGCAGTACTTC.

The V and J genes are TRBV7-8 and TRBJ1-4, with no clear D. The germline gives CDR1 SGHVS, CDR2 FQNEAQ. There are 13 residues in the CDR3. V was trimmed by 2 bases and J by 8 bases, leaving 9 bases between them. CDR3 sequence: CASSLTHDEKLFF. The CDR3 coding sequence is TGTGCCAGCAGCTTAACTCACGACGAAAAACTGTTTTTT.

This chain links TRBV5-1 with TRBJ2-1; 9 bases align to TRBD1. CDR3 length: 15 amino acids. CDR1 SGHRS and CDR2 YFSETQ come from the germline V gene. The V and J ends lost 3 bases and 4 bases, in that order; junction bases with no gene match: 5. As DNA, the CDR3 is TGCGCCAGCAGCTGGATGGACAGGGGATACAATGAGCAGTTCTTC. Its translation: CASSWMDRGYNEQFF.

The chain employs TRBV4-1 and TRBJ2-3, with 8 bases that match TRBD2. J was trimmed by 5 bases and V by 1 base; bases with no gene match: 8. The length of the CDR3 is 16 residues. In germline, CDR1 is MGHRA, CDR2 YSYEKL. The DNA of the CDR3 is TGCGCCAGCAGCCAAGTTGGGGCTAGCGGGCAAGATACGCAGTATTTT. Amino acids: CASSQVGASGQDTQYF.

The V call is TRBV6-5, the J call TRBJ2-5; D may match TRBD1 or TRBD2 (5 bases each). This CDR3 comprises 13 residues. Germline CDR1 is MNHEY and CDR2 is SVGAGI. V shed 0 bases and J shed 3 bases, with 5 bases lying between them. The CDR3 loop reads CASSYSGEETQYF. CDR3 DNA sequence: TGTGCCAGCAGTTACTCGGGGGAAGAGACCCAGTACTTC.

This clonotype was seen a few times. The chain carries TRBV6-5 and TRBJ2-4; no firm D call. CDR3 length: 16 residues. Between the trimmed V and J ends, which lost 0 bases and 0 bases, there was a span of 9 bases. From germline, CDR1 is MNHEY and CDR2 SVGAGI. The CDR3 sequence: CASSYSGQLAKNIQYF. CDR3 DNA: TGTGCCAGCAGTTACTCAGGGCAGTTAGCCAAAAACATTCAGTACTTC.

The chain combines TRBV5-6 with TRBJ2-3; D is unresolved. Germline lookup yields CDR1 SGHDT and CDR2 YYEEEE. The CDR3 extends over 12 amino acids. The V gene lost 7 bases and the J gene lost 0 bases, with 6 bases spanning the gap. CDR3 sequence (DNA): TGTGCCAGCCCGCCCAGCACAGATACGCAGTATTTT. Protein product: CASPPSTDTQYF.

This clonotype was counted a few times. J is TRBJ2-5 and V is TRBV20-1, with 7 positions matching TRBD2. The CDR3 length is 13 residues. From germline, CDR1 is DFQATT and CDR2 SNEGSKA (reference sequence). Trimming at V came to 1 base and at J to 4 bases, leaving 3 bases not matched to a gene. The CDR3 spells CSARGGRGETQYF. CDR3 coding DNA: TGCAGTGCTAGAGGGGGGAGGGGAGAGACCCAGTACTTC.

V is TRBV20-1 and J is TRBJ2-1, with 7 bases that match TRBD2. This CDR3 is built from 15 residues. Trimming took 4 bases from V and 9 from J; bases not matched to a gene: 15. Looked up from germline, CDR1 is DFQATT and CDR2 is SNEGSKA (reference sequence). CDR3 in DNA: TGCAGTGCTACCCCCCCTGGCGGGAGACGGAGTGAGCAGTTCTTC. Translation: CSATPPGGRRSEQFF.

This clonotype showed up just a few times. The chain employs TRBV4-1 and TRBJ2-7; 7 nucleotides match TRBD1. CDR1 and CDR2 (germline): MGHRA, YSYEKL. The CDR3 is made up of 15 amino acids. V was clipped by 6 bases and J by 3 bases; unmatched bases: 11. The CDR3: CASSLLPGQLYEQYF. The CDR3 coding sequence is TGCGCCAGCAGTCTTTTGCCGGGACAGCTCTACGAGCAGTACTTC.

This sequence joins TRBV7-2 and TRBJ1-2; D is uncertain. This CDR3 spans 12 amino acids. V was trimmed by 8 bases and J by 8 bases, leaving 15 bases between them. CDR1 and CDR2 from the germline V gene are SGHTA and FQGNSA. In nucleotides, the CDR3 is TGTGCCAGCGGCCCTCCTGGAGACGGCTACACCTTC. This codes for CASGPPGDGYTF.

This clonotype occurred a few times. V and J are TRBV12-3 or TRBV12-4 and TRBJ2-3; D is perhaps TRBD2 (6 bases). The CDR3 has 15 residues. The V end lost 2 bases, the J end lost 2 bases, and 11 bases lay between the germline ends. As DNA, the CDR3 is TGTGCCAGCAGTTTATTCGGGAGCCCCACAGATACGCAGTATTTT. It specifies CASSLFGSPTDTQYF.

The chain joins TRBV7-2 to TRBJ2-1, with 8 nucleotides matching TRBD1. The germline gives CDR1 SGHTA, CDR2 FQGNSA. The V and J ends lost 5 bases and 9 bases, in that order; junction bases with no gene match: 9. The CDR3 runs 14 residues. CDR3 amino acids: CASSQGQDGGEQFF. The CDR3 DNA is TGTGCCAGCAGCCAGGGACAGGATGGCGGTGAGCAGTTCTTC.

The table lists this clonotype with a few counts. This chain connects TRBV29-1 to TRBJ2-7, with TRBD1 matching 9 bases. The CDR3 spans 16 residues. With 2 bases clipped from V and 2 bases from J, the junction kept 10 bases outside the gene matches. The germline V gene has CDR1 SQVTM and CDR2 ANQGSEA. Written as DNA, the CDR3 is TGCAGCGTTGAAACGATGGGACAGGGACACCCCTACGAGCAGTACTTC. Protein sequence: CSVETMGQGHPYEQYF.

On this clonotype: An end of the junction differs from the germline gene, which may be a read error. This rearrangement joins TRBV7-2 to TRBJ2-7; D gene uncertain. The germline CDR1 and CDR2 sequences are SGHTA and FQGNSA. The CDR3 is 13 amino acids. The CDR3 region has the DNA TGTGTCAGCAGCTTTACAAGATCCTACGAGCAGTACTTC. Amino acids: CVSSFTRSYEQYF.

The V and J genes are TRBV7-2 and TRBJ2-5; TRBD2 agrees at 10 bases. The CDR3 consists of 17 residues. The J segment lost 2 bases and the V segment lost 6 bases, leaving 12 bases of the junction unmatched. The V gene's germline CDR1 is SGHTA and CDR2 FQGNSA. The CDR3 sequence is CASSFPSGTSVQETQYF. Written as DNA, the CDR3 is TGTGCCAGCAGTTTTCCCTCCGGGACTAGCGTACAAGAGACCCAGTACTTC.

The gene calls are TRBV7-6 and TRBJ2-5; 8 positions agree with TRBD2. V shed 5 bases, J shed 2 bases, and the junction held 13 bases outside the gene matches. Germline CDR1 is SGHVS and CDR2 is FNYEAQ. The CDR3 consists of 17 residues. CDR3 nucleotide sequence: TGTGCCAGCAGCCTCTTGGAAAGGACGGGAGGGCAAGAGACCCAGTACTTC. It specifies CASSLLERTGGQETQYF.

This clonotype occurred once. CDR3 sequence (DNA): TGTGCCAGCAGCCCGGGACAGTCCCTGAACACTGAAGCTTTCTTT. Amino acid sequence: CASSPGQSLNTEAFF. This rearrangement joins TRBV12-3 or TRBV12-4 to TRBJ1-1; 7 bases are shared with TRBD1. V lost 6 bases, J lost 0 bases, and 7 bases stayed unmatched. The CDR3 has 15 residues.

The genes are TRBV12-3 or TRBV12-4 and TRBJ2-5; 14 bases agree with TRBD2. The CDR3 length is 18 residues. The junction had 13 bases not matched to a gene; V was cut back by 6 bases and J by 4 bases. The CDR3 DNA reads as TGTGCCAGCAGCCCTACGGGACTAGCGGGGGCCGGGGGAGAGACCCAGTACTTC. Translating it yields CASSPTGLAGAGGETQYF.

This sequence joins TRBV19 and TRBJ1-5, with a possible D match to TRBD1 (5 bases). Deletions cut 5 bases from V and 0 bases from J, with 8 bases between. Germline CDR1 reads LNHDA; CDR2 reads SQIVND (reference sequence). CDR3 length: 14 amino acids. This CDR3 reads CASSEQDSNQPQHF. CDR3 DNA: TGTGCCAGTAGTGAACAGGATAGCAATCAGCCCCAGCATTTT.

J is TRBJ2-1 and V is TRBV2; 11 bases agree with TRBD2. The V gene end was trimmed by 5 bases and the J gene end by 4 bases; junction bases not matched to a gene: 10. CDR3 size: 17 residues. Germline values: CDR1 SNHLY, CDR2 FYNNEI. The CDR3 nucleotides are TGTGCCAGCAGTTTCCGACTAGCGGGAATAAAATACAATGAGCAGTTCTTC. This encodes CASSFRLAGIKYNEQFF.